This passage covers 32 T cell receptor beta chains from one sample sequenced in a study of T cells in Graves' hyperthyroidism and ophthalmopathy. Researchers took RNA transcripts and amplified the TCR beta CDR3 regions from them. The HTBI primer set served for first-round RT-PCR of the TCR CDR3. MiXCR was run by TCRdb on the multiplex PCR reads, yielding one entry per CDR3 protein. The table records about 270,000 distinct CDR3 sequences, about 20% of them present only once. Sequencing input: blood. The receptors originated from a man aged 30 to 45 with Graves' ophthalmopathy.

The rearrangement uses TRBV5-5 and TRBJ2-1; D gene uncertain. V lost 3 bases and J 5 bases, leaving 15 bases between the germline ends. This CDR3 spans 15 amino acids. Germline V gene data show CDR1 as SGHKS and CDR2 as YYEKEE (reference sequence). The CDR3 bases are TGTGCCAGCAGCTATAGGAGATCGGGCCACAATGAGCAGTTCTTC. Translated, it gives CASSYRRSGHNEQFF.

Ten or more counts support this clonotype. This chain joins TRBV9 and TRBJ2-2; perhaps TRBD2 as D (5 bases). This CDR3 comprises 14 residues. Trimming shortened V by 2 bases and J by 7 bases, and 12 bases separated the two germline ends. The V gene's germline CDR1 is SGDLS and CDR2 YYNGEE. The CDR3 protein is CASSVYEGSGELFF. CDR3 in DNA: TGTGCCAGCAGCGTGTACGAGGGAAGCGGGGAGCTGTTTTTT.

This clonotype was counted ten times or more. V and J are TRBV11-2 and TRBJ2-1, with 8 bases aligning to TRBD2. Looked up from germline, CDR1 is SGHAT and CDR2 is FQNNGV. This CDR3 is built from 14 residues. V dropped 5 bases and J dropped 7; count of bases not matched to a gene: 7. The CDR3 loop reads CASSLSGTSNEQFF. CDR3 bases: TGTGCCAGCAGCCTTAGCGGGACTTCTAATGAGCAGTTCTTC.

The V and J genes are TRBV24-1 and TRBJ2-3; 9 bases align to TRBD2. The CDR3 has 14 residues. Unmatched junction bases numbered 9, after V lost 9 bases and J lost 6 bases. Germline CDR1 reads KGHDR; CDR2 reads SFDVKD. CDR3 bases: TGTGCCACCGGGTCTAGCGGGACCCCGGATACGCAGTATTTT. Amino acid sequence: CATGSSGTPDTQYF.

This rearrangement joins TRBV19 to TRBJ1-1; 7 nucleotides match TRBD1. Germline CDR1 and CDR2: LNHDA and SQIVND (reference sequence). This CDR3 region has 14 residues. The V gene end was trimmed by 5 bases and the J gene end by 4 bases; junction bases not matched to a gene: 7. CDR3 in DNA: TGTGCCAGTAGTCATACAGGGGTCGGCACTGAAGCTTTCTTT. It is translated as CASSHTGVGTEAFF.

The rearrangement joins TRBV6-6 to TRBJ1-4, with no clear D. The CDR3 runs to 14 residues. CDR1 and CDR2 from the germline V gene are MNHNY and SVGAGI (reference sequence). V gave up 2 bases and J gave up 8 bases, with 12 bases separating them. The CDR3 nucleotides are TGTGCCAGCAGTTACGGCTCCGAGCCCGAAAAACTGTTTTTT. Amino acid sequence: CASSYGSEPEKLFF.

This clonotype came up many times. The chain uses TRBV3-1 and TRBJ1-1, with 7 bases aligning to TRBD1. The CDR3 length is 15 residues. Germline-derived CDR1 and CDR2 are LGHDT and YNNKEL (reference sequence). J gave up 0 bases and V 2 bases, and 3 bases lay outside the gene matches. This CDR3 is CASSQLTGMNTEAFF. The DNA for the CDR3 is TGTGCCAGCAGCCAACTGACAGGGATGAACACTGAAGCTTTCTTT.

V and J are TRBV7-9 and TRBJ2-1; no clear D. V was shortened by 2 bases and J by 3 bases, with 8 bases between the two germline ends. In germline, CDR1 is SEHNR, CDR2 FQNEAQ (reference sequence). There are 14 residues in the CDR3. The chain's CDR3 is CASSLPGDYNEQFF. Written as DNA, the CDR3 is TGTGCCAGCAGCTTACCTGGGGACTACAATGAGCAGTTCTTC.

The chain uses TRBV28 and TRBJ2-1; D is ambiguous. V dropped 7 bases and J dropped 10 bases, with 14 bases sitting between them. This CDR3 contains 12 residues. The germline V gene has CDR1 MDHEN and CDR2 SYDVKM. CDR3 sequence: CASNLNPTEQFF. DNA of the CDR3: TGTGCCAGCAACCTCAATCCGACAGAGCAGTTCTTC.

The chain is built from TRBV7-6 and TRBJ2-1; D not resolved. CDR1 SGHVS and CDR2 FNYEAQ come from the germline V gene. This CDR3 contains 12 residues. The V and J ends lost 5 bases and 6 bases respectively, with 8 bases between them. CDR3 sequence: CASSPLFNEQFF. Here the CDR3 DNA reads TGTGCCAGCAGCCCACTATTCAATGAGCAGTTCTTC.

This rearrangement joins TRBV3-1 to TRBJ2-5, with D tentatively TRBD1 or TRBD2 (5 bases each). V was cut by 10 bases and J by 0 bases, with 18 bases left in between. CDR3 length equals 15 residues. The germline V gene has CDR1 LGHDT and CDR2 YNNKEL (reference sequence). The chain's CDR3 is CAISEWGGYQETQYF. DNA for the CDR3: TGTGCCATCAGTGAGTGGGGCGGGTACCAAGAGACCCAGTACTTC.

This clonotype was recorded a few times. This chain connects TRBV11-2 to TRBJ2-2, with 13 positions matching TRBD2. After removal of 4 bases from V and 6 bases from J, the junction contained 2 bases not matched to a gene. The CDR3 runs to 15 residues. Germline CDR1 is SGHAT and CDR2 is FQNNGV. CDR3 nucleotide sequence: TGTGCCAGCAGCTGGACTAGCGGGAGACCCGGGGAGCTGTTTTTT. Its protein is CASSWTSGRPGELFF. Using reference TRBV11-2 and TRBJ2-2 for the parts outside the CDR3, the full variable domain is EAGVAQSPRYKIIEKRQSVAFWCNPISGHATLYWYQQILGQGPKLLIQFQNNGVVDDSQLPKDRFSAERLKGVDSTLKIQPAKLEDSAVYLCASSWTSGRPGELFFGEGSRLTVL.

The chain couples TRBV27 to TRBJ1-6; D call uncertain. V gave up 6 bases and J gave up 4 bases, with 16 bases separating them. This CDR3 contains 16 residues. CDR1 and CDR2 (germline): MNHEY, SMNVEV (reference sequence). The CDR3: CASSVTPVGYNSPLHF. CDR3 coding DNA: TGTGCCAGCAGCGTGACTCCTGTGGGGTATAATTCACCCCTCCACTTT.

This clonotype was observed a handful of times. The V call is TRBV11-3, the J call TRBJ2-2; D is uncertain. Germline-derived CDR1 and CDR2 are SGHNT and YENEEA. This CDR3 region has 13 residues. Trimming stripped 4 bases from V and 6 bases from J, with 9 bases between. CDR3 bases: TGTGCCAGCAGCTCGAATATTCCCGGGGAGCTGTTTTTT. Protein: CASSSNIPGELFF. Full variable domain (missing parts from reference TRBV11-3 and TRBJ2-2): EAGVVQSPRYKIIEKKQPVAFWCNPISGHNTLYWYLQNLGQGPELLIRYENEEAVDDSQLPKDRFSAERLKGVDSTLKIQPAELGDSAVYLCASSSNIPGELFFGEGSRLTVL.

This clonotype was detected many times. The rearrangement links TRBV3-1 to TRBJ1-1; D call uncertain. Germline CDR1 LGHDT, CDR2 YNNKEL (reference sequence). CDR3 length: 14 residues. The germline V and J ends were trimmed by 6 bases and 1 base, with 12 bases remaining between them. CDR3 DNA: TGTGCCAGCAGGGTTCTGGGATCGAACACTGAAGCTTTCTTT. Its protein is CASRVLGSNTEAFF.

The chain is built from TRBV11-1 and TRBJ2-1, with 9 positions matching TRBD1. The germline V gene has CDR1 SGHAT and CDR2 FQDESV (reference sequence). This CDR3 region has 15 residues. V trimming: 5 bases; J trimming: 0 bases; junction bases outside the gene matches: 2. CDR3 region: CASSQGQGSYNEQFF. The DNA of the CDR3 is TGTGCCAGCAGCCAGGGACAGGGCTCCTACAATGAGCAGTTCTTC.

This clonotype has more than one count but fewer than ten. The chain recombines TRBV5-1 with TRBJ2-3; maybe TRBD1 (6 bases). The CDR3 is 15 amino acids. CDR1 and CDR2 (germline): SGHRS, YFSETQ. Trimming pared 5 bases from V and 6 bases from J, leaving 19 bases between. CDR3 loop: CASSPGGLGADTQYF. In nucleotides, the CDR3 is TGCGCCAGCAGTCCGGGCGGGTTGGGGGCGGATACGCAGTATTTT.

In this sample, this clonotype turned up once. This may come from a read error, since a much larger clone is one base off. V gene TRBV4-1 combines with J gene TRBJ2-7; 9 bases fit TRBD1. This CDR3 spans 14 amino acids. Losses at the gene ends were 3 bases for V and 7 bases for J; bases not matched to a gene: 7. CDR1 and CDR2 from the germline V gene are MGHRA and YSYEKL. The CDR3 is CASSQGQGWGEQYF. Here the CDR3 DNA reads TGCGCCAGCAGCCAGGGACAGGGCTGGGGTGAGCAGTACTTC.

This rearrangement joins TRBV7-8 to TRBJ2-7; D not certain. Germline CDR1 is SGHVS and CDR2 is FQNEAQ. V was cut by 5 bases and J by 2 bases, with 10 bases left in between. CDR3 length: 13 residues. The CDR3 DNA reads TGTGCCAGCAGCAAGCCAGGACCCTACGAGCAGTACTTC. It translates to CASSKPGPYEQYF.

This clonotype was observed many times. The V call is TRBV5-1, the J call TRBJ2-3; D is ambiguous. V shed 1 base and J shed 4 bases, with 16 bases lying between them. This CDR3 is 16 amino acids long. CDR1 and CDR2 from the germline V gene are SGHRS and YFSETQ. The CDR3 nucleotides are TGCGCCAGCAGCTTGTCGCTCCGACCAGAGGCAGATACGCAGTATTTT. Its translation is CASSLSLRPEADTQYF. Variable domain in full (rest from reference TRBV5-1 and TRBJ2-3): KAGVTQTPRYLIKTRGQQVTLSCSPISGHRSVSWYQQTPGQGLQFLFEYFSETQRNKGNFPGRFSGRQFSNSRSEMNVSTLELGDSALYLCASSLSLRPEADTQYFGPGTRLTVL.

V is TRBV6-2 or TRBV6-3 and J is TRBJ2-7, with D unresolved. Germline CDR1 reads MNHEY; CDR2 reads SVGEGT. V lost 8 bases, J lost 0 bases, and 14 bases lay in between. The CDR3 has 14 residues. CDR3 loop: CASSFRPVSYEQYF. CDR3 coding DNA: TGTGCCAGCTCCTTTAGGCCAGTCTCCTACGAGCAGTACTTC.

The chain combines TRBV7-2 with TRBJ2-7; 11 bases are shared with TRBD2. The length of the CDR3 is 18 residues. Germline V CDR1 and CDR2: SGHTA, FQGNSA. Trimming cost V 5 bases and J 2 bases; bases outside gene matches: 14. CDR3 amino acids: CASSPTYHPSGRPYEQYF. CDR3 bases: TGTGCCAGCAGCCCGACTTATCATCCTAGCGGGAGGCCCTACGAGCAGTACTTC.

In this sample, this clonotype turned up many times. The rearrangement uses TRBV6-1 and TRBJ1-5; weak D call: TRBD1 (6 bases). With 6 bases removed from V and 2 bases from J, the gap between germline ends came to 14 bases. The CDR3 is made up of 15 amino acids. Germline CDR1 MNHNS, CDR2 SASEGT. DNA for the CDR3: TGTGCCAGCAGCCCGGACAGCCTAGGCAATCAGCCCCAGCATTTT. Its protein product is CASSPDSLGNQPQHF.

The table lists this clonotype with many counts. The chain employs TRBV10-3 and TRBJ2-3, with 8 bases identical to TRBD1. CDR1 ENHRY and CDR2 SYGVKD come from the germline V gene. There are 17 residues in the CDR3. V dropped 6 bases and J dropped 2; count of bases not matched to a gene: 13. CDR3 coding DNA: TGTGCCATCAGAGGCTCCGGGACAGGTGGATCCACAGATACGCAGTATTTT. Amino acids: CAIRGSGTGGSTDTQYF.

Points on this clonotype: A junction end diverges from the germline sequence, so it may reflect a read error. The gene calls are TRBV5-4 and TRBJ2-1, with a tentative D call TRBD2 (7 bases). The CDR3 runs to 17 residues. Germline values: CDR1 SGHNT, CDR2 YYREEE (reference sequence). CDR3 nucleotide sequence: TGTGTCAGCAGCTTGGCGGGGAGGGGGTTCACCTACAATGAGCAGTTCTTC. Translating it yields CVSSLAGRGFTYNEQFF.

V and J are TRBV10-3 and TRBJ1-2, with 7 bases matching TRBD1. The CDR3 totals 14 residues. Germline values: CDR1 ENHRY, CDR2 SYGVKD. J was trimmed by 8 bases and V by 3 bases; bases with no gene match: 9. CDR3 coding DNA: TGTGCCATCAGTGAAGCAGGGGGATCGGGGGGCTACACCTTC. This encodes CAISEAGGSGGYTF.

The chain combines TRBV30 with TRBJ2-1; D ambiguous. CDR3 length: 11 amino acids. Per the germline V gene, CDR1 is GTSNPN and CDR2 is SVGIG (reference sequence). V lost 3 bases and J 4 bases, leaving 4 bases between the germline ends. The CDR3 nucleotides read TGTGCCTGGAGCTTTTACAATGAGCAGTTCTTC. This encodes CAWSFYNEQFF.

The table lists this clonotype with a few counts. The gene calls are TRBV28 and TRBJ2-4; 7 positions match TRBD1. The junction had 7 bases not matched to a gene; V was cut back by 10 bases and J by 1 base. The CDR3 spans 14 residues. Germline values: CDR1 MDHEN, CDR2 SYDVKM. The CDR3 DNA reads as TGTGCCACTGTGACAGGGATGGCCAAAAACATTCAGTACTTC. It encodes CATVTGMAKNIQYF.

The CDR3 sequence: CASGLEINQPQHF. The CDR3 nucleotides read TGTGCTAGTGGTTTGGAGATAAATCAGCCCCAGCATTTT. J is TRBJ1-5 and V is TRBV12-5, with D uncertain. Between the trimmed V and J ends, which lost 1 base and 4 bases, there was a span of 5 bases. Germline CDR1 reads LGHNT; CDR2 reads FRNRAP. The CDR3 spans 13 residues. The full variable domain, in which reference TRBV12-5 and TRBJ1-5 provide the parts outside the CDR3, is DARVTQTPRHKVTEMGQEVTMRCQPILGHNTVFWYRQTMMQGLELLAYFRNRAPLDDSGMPKDRFSAEMPDATLATLKIQPSEPRDSAVYFCASGLEINQPQHFGDGTRLSIL.

This clonotype was observed a few times. The chain has TRBV6-1 and TRBJ1-2, with 8 positions matching TRBD1. Germline assignment: CDR1 MNHNS and CDR2 SASEGT. The CDR3 contains 14 residues. After removal of 7 bases from V and 4 bases from J, the junction contained 8 bases not matched to a gene. DNA for the CDR3: TGTGCCAGCACCCGAACCGGGACAGGCTATGGCTACACCTTC. It translates to CASTRTGTGYGYTF.

In its sample, this clonotype was seen a few times. A much bigger clone sits one base away, suggesting this may be a read error. This sequence joins TRBV6-1 and TRBJ1-2; the D is unclear. The germline V gene encodes CDR1 MNHNS and CDR2 SASEGT. The CDR3 is 11 residues long. V shed 2 bases and J shed 4 bases, with 2 bases lying between them. The DNA of the CDR3 is TGTGCCAGCAGTGAAATCTATGGCTACACCTTC. This sequence encodes CASSEIYGYTF.

The chain links TRBV28 to TRBJ2-7, with TRBD2 identical over 9 bases. The CDR3 loop spans 15 amino acids. The junction had 13 bases not matched to a gene; V was cut back by 7 bases and J by 6 bases. The V gene's germline CDR1 is MDHEN and CDR2 SYDVKM. CDR3 nucleotide sequence: TGTGCCAGCATCATCGGGGGGGTAGCGGGAGCCGAGCAGTACTTC. It translates to CASIIGGVAGAEQYF.